This passage covers 20 T cell receptor beta chains from one sample sequenced in a study of shared clonotypes between healthy human individuals. Generated by immunoSEQ multiplex PCR, the TCRdb table keeps only in-frame clones and is missing some. Of 500,000 to 550,000 clones in the sample, 95% to 97% were seen once. Sequencing was performed on naive CD4+ T cells sorted from blood. Subset described: CD45RA+ positively selected. These receptors all stem from a woman in her thirties in good health.

This clone is a singleton in its sample. V usage is TRBV6-5 and J usage is TRBJ2-5, with D possibly being TRBD1 (5 bases). Matching the DNA end better, TRBJ2-7 makes the J call doubtful. The CDR3 loop spans 15 amino acids. Looked up from germline, CDR1 is MNHEY and CDR2 is SVGAGI. The CDR3 here is CASSPAKGVFNEQYF. In DNA form, the CDR3 reads TGTGCCAGCAGTCCGGCAAAAGGGGTTTTCAACGAGCAGTACTTC.

The chain couples TRBV6-6 to TRBJ1-5; D gene ambiguous. Germline CDR1 is MNHNY and CDR2 is SVGAGI (reference sequence). This CDR3 has 15 amino acids. V gave up 0 bases and J gave up 3 bases, with 9 bases separating them. CDR3 region: CASSYSSGSNQPQHF. The CDR3 DNA follows: TGTGCCAGCAGTTACTCATCAGGTTCCAATCAGCCCCAGCATTTT.

The rearrangement joins TRBV15 to TRBJ2-2; TRBD2 is a possible D gene (6 bases). Trimming shortened V by 0 bases and J by 6 bases, and 14 bases separated the two germline ends. This CDR3 is 16 amino acids long. CDR1 is LNHNV, CDR2 YYDKDF, per germline (reference sequence). This chain's CDR3 is CATSRDQGTQAGELFF. Here the CDR3 DNA reads TGTGCCACCAGCAGAGATCAAGGGACTCAGGCCGGGGAGCTGTTTTTT.

This chain connects TRBV13 to TRBJ2-3, with D hard to call. This CDR3 contains 11 residues. V was cut by 3 bases and J by 10 bases, with 8 bases left in between. CDR1 and CDR2 from the germline V gene are PRHDT and FYEKMQ (reference sequence). Here the CDR3 DNA reads TGTGCCAGCAGCTTGAGGAGTGCGCAGTATTTT. Translated: CASSLRSAQYF.

This clone was counted a single time. V gene TRBV19 combines with J gene TRBJ2-3; D may be TRBD1 (6 bases). This CDR3 region has 12 residues. Between the trimmed V and J ends, which lost 8 bases and 3 bases, there was a span of 9 bases. Germline assignment: CDR1 LNHDA and CDR2 SQIVND (reference sequence). The CDR3 here is CASGTLTDTQYF. The CDR3 DNA follows: TGTGCCAGTGGGACACTGACAGATACGCAGTATTTT.

The J gene is TRBJ2-7, the V gene TRBV28; the D gene could be TRBD1 or TRBD2 (5 bases each). Germline V gene lookup returns CDR1 MDHEN and CDR2 SYDVKM. The CDR3 spans 15 residues. The ends were cut back, 6 bases at V and 2 bases at J, with 17 bases in the middle. CDR3 protein: CASSLDRDVAYEQYF. The CDR3, as DNA: TGTGCCAGCAGCTTGGATCGGGACGTGGCCTACGAGCAGTACTTC.

The genes are TRBV4-1 and TRBJ2-1; D perhaps matches TRBD1 (5 bases). The CDR3 loop spans 14 amino acids. Per the germline V gene, CDR1 is MGHRA and CDR2 is YSYEKL. The V gene lost 6 bases and the J gene lost 8 bases, with 17 bases spanning the gap. Here the CDR3 reads CASRPGILSDEQFF. The CDR3 DNA follows: TGCGCCAGCAGACCAGGGATTTTATCAGATGAGCAGTTCTTC.

This chain uses TRBV19 with TRBJ2-7, with D perhaps matching TRBD2 (6 bases). CDR1 is LNHDA and CDR2 is SQIVND in the germline V gene (reference sequence). Trimming shortened V by 1 base and J by 6 bases, and 16 bases separated the two germline ends. The CDR3 length is 15 residues. In DNA form, the CDR3 reads TGTGCCAGTAGTATAGGGGGGACTGGACGGCGCGAGCAGTACTTC. This translates into CASSIGGTGRREQYF.

The genes are TRBV15 and TRBJ2-1; 7 bases line up with TRBD2. The germline gives CDR1 LNHNV, CDR2 YYDKDF (reference sequence). J lost 8 bases, V lost 1 base, and 8 bases had no gene match. This CDR3 has 15 residues. This CDR3 reads CATSRGRGGEHEQFF. The DNA for the CDR3 is TGTGCCACCAGCAGAGGTCGGGGAGGGGAGCATGAGCAGTTCTTC.

The J gene is TRBJ2-1, the V gene TRBV19; D is unclear. The germline V gene has CDR1 LNHDA and CDR2 SQIVND (reference sequence). Trimming stripped 6 bases from V and 4 bases from J, with 19 bases between. This CDR3 has 16 amino acids. CDR3 bases: TGTGCCAGTAGGGTTTTTAACAACGGCCCTTACAATGAGCAGTTCTTC. It specifies CASRVFNNGPYNEQFF.

V is TRBV10-1 and J is TRBJ2-7; 7 bases align to TRBD2. This CDR3 has 14 residues. Looked up from germline, CDR1 is WNHNN and CDR2 is SYGVQD (reference sequence). Trimming cost V 7 bases and J 5 bases; bases outside gene matches: 11. The CDR3 spells CASTGAGVNDEQYF. CDR3 DNA sequence: TGCGCCAGCACGGGCGCGGGAGTAAACGACGAGCAGTACTTC.

The chain combines TRBV6-6 with TRBJ1-1; 7 bases agree with TRBD1. Germline lookup yields CDR1 MNHNY and CDR2 SVGAGI (reference sequence). The V segment lost 6 bases and the J segment 8 bases; nucleotides outside the gene matches: 6. The CDR3 covers 12 residues. The chain's CDR3 is CASSLRQGEAFF. The CDR3 DNA sequence: TGTGCCAGCAGCCTCCGACAGGGCGAAGCTTTCTTT.

The rearrangement links TRBV6-5 to TRBJ1-5; tentatively, D is TRBD1 (5 bases). CDR1 is MNHEY and CDR2 is SVGAGI in the germline V gene. Trimming took off 2 bases at V and 7 bases at J, with 12 bases between the two ends. This CDR3 is 14 amino acids long. The CDR3 nucleotides are TGTGCCAGCAGTTACGCCCCAGGGAGGCAGCCCCAGCATTTT. Its translation: CASSYAPGRQPQHF.

The V gene is TRBV5-5, the J gene TRBJ2-1, with 10 bases aligning to TRBD2. This CDR3 is 15 amino acids long. The junction had 4 bases not matched to a gene; V was cut back by 0 bases and J by 7 bases. Germline V gives CDR1 SGHKS, CDR2 YYEKEE (reference sequence). CDR3 in DNA: TGTGCCAGCAGCTTGGTGGGACTAGCGAGTAATGAGCAGTTCTTC. Protein: CASSLVGLASNEQFF.

This clone occurred once. This chain joins TRBV7-9 and TRBJ1-1; a possible D gene is TRBD1 (5 bases). CDR1 is SEHNR, CDR2 FQNEAQ, per germline (reference sequence). Trimming left V 1 base short and J 10 bases short, with 16 bases between. The CDR3 consists of 14 residues. The CDR3 region is CASSLDVGGGAAFF. DNA for the CDR3: TGTGCCAGCAGCTTAGACGTGGGCGGGGGAGCAGCTTTCTTT.

The genes are TRBV19 and TRBJ1-1, with TRBD1 matching over 7 bases. The CDR3 totals 13 residues. CDR1 LNHDA and CDR2 SQIVND come from the germline V gene (reference sequence). J lost 4 bases, V lost 10 bases, and 9 bases had no gene match. The CDR3 DNA sequence: TGTGCCACCAACAGGGGTGGACGCACTGAAGCTTTCTTT. Amino acid sequence: CATNRGGRTEAFF.

The chain recombines TRBV5-1 with TRBJ2-1; TRBD2 aligns across 10 bases. Germline V gene sequence: CDR1 SGHRS, CDR2 YFSETQ. CDR3 length: 15 residues. Germline trimming cut 4 bases from V and 4 bases from J; bases unmatched to any gene: 5. CDR3 coding DNA: TGCGCCAGCAGCCAGCGGGAGGGAAGATACAATGAGCAGTTCTTC. Translating gives CASSQREGRYNEQFF.

The rearrangement uses TRBV9 and TRBJ2-1; TRBD2 matches 8 bases. This CDR3 has 16 amino acids. The J segment lost 4 bases and the V segment lost 0 bases, leaving 6 bases of the junction unmatched. The V gene's germline CDR1 is SGDLS and CDR2 YYNGEE. CDR3 DNA sequence: TGTGCCAGCAGCGTAGCTTGGCGGGAGGCGTACAATGAGCAGTTCTTC. It is translated as CASSVAWREAYNEQFF.

The chain employs TRBV28 and TRBJ2-7; tentatively, D is TRBD2 (5 bases). CDR1 and CDR2 from the germline V gene are MDHEN and SYDVKM. CDR3 length equals 17 residues. Deletions cut 8 bases from V and 4 bases from J, with 27 bases between. DNA for the CDR3: TGTGCCAGCTTTCCCCAAACTAGGTCGGCGGGTGAATACGAGCAGTACTTC. Protein sequence: CASFPQTRSAGEYEQYF.

A few counts support this clone. The chain carries TRBV25-1 and TRBJ2-7; D unresolved. This CDR3 has 12 amino acids. Looked up from germline, CDR1 is MGHDK and CDR2 is SYGVNS. V was shortened by 1 base and J by 3 bases, with 4 bases between the two germline ends. The CDR3 coding sequence is TGTGCCAGCAGTGAATGGGGCTACGAGCAGTACTTC. It yields the protein CASSEWGYEQYF.